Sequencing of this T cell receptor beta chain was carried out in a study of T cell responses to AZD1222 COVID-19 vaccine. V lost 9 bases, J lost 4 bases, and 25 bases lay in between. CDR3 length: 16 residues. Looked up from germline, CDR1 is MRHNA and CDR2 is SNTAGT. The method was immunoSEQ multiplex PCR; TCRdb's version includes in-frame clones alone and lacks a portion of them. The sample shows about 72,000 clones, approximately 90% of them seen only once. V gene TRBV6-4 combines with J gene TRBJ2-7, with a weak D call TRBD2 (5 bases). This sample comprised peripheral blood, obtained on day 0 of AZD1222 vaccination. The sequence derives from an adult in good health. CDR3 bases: TGTGCCAGGCCCTCTCCGAAAGAAAGAGGGAGTTACGAGCAGTACTTC. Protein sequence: CARPSPKERGSYEQYF.